This T cell receptor (beta chain) was sequenced for a study of T-cell reconstitution after alpha-beta-depleted transplantation in children. Study-level points and caveats: As was reported, about two months after transplant, alpha-beta T cells came from several hundred expanded graft clones. High day-60 TCRbeta diversity in some patients came from surviving recipient T cells and thymic progenitors. T-cell numbers and diversity, one year after transplant, stemmed largely from T cells that were newly produced.

This clonotype was picked up many times. What it binds is not known. Molecular barcoding with unique molecular identifiers was used for the TCRbeta library. TCRdb reprocessed the PCR reads via MiXCR and lists one record per CDR3 protein. The repertoire consists of 17,000 or so distinct CDR3 sequences, with around 11% occurring once and the leading ten covering over 55%. This CDR3 region has 17 residues. The junction had 16 bases not matched to a gene; V was cut back by 7 bases and J by 5 bases. From germline, CDR1 is SGHVS and CDR2 FQNEAQ. This sequence was found in a boy in the first two years of life who had a stem cell transplant for Wiskott-Aldrich syndrome, so the T cells may come from the graft donor. The source material was PBMCs, mostly from graft donor cells, sampled 180 days after TCRalphabeta/CD19-depleted stem cell transplant. V usage is TRBV7-8 and J usage is TRBJ2-3; 9 positions agree with TRBD2. The CDR3 bases are TGTGCCAGCACCCCCCAGGGCGCGGGAGGGCCGGGAGATACGCAGTATTTT. Amino acids: CASTPQGAGGPGDTQYF.